This is a list of T cell receptor beta chains from one sample in a study of OX40 agonist ivuxolimab in advanced cancers. Profiled with immunoSEQ multiplex PCR; TCRdb holds only in-frame clones, not every one. The sample contains fewer than 35,000 clones, more than 75% of which appear only once. Sequencing used CD4+ or CD8+ T cells sorted from blood, obtained in a trial of the OX40 agonist ivuxolimab. The receptors come from an adult with an advanced solid tumor such as melanoma, head and neck, liver or kidney cancer. The CDR3 runs from the conserved cysteine through the conserved F or W. Each record gives: J gene, D gene, CDR3 length, V gene, clone size, CDR3 protein, CDR3 DNA. A D gene is named only where the DNA matches it firmly. Not all rows give a size; the values are once, few, many and, for expanded clones, a class.

TRBJ1-2,-,17,TRBV21-1,-,CASSPWFIGHGAYGYTF,TGTGCCAGCAGCCCCTGGTTCATAGGGCACGGGGCCTATGGCTACACCTTC
TRBJ2-7,-,14,TRBV6-1,-,CASSSPRASYEQYF,TGTGCCAGCAGTAGCCCTCGGGCTTCTTACGAGCAGTACTTC
TRBJ2-1,-,15,TRBV11-2,-,CASSPPGGTYNEQFF,TGTGCCAGCAGTCCCCCCGGGGGTACCTACAATGAGCAGTTCTTC
TRBJ2-7,-,15,TRBV9,-,CASSEAVDSSYEQYF,TGTGCCAGCAGCGAGGCAGTGGACTCGTCCTACGAGCAGTACTTC
TRBJ2-1,-,15,TRBV5-4,once,CASSFSTGPKNEQFF,TGTGCCAGCAGCTTTTCTACAGGCCCTAAAAATGAGCAGTTCTTC
TRBJ2-7,-,13,TRBV9,-,CASSVGSSYEQYF,TGTGCCAGCAGCGTAGGGAGCTCCTACGAGCAGTACTTC
TRBJ2-1,TRBD2,16,TRBV11-2,-,CASSFSPRGVYHEQFF,TGTGCCAGCAGCTTCTCCCCCCGGGGGGTTTACCATGAGCAGTTCTTC
TRBJ1-1,-,12,TRBV30,-,CAWSVIWREAFF,TGTGCCTGGAGTGTAATCTGGCGTGAAGCTTTCTTT
TRBJ1-2,TRBD1,13,TRBV6-5,once,CASRRQGDSGYTF,TGTGCCAGCAGGAGACAGGGCGACAGTGGCTACACCTTC
TRBJ2-7,TRBD1,13,TRBV10-3,-,CAIGTGGSYEQYF,TGTGCCATCGGGACAGGGGGTTCCTACGAGCAGTACTTC
TRBJ1-5,-,14,TRBV6-5,medium-sized,CASSPQGGNQPQHF,TGTGCCAGCAGTCCACAGGGAGGCAATCAGCCCCAGCATTTT
TRBJ2-7,TRBD2,16,TRBV7-3,-,CASSLGASGSSYEQYF,TGTGCCAGCAGCTTAGGGGCTAGCGGCAGCTCCTACGAGCAGTACTTC
TRBJ1-2,TRBD1,15,TRBV18,-,CASSPPGQGAGGYTF,TGTGCCAGCTCACCACCGGGACAGGGGGCTGGTGGCTACACCTTC
TRBJ2-7,-,15,TRBV9,-,CASSVGGGESYEQYF,TGTGCCAGCAGCGTAGGCGGAGGGGAAAGCTACGAGCAGTACTTC
TRBJ2-7,TRBD2,15,TRBV7-9,-,CASSPLAGGNNEQYF,TGTGCCAGCAGCCCACTAGCGGGAGGTAATAACGAGCAGTACTTC
TRBJ2-3,TRBD2,19,TRBV4-2,-,CASSQEPFLAGDGTDTQYF,TGTGCCAGCAGCCAAGAGCCCTTCCTAGCGGGGGACGGCACAGATACGCAGTATTTT
TRBJ2-1,-,14,TRBV28,-,CASGRGGPHNEQFF,TGTGCCAGCGGCCGAGGAGGGCCCCACAATGAGCAGTTCTTC
TRBJ2-1,TRBD2,15,TRBV7-9,-,CASSLLPREGNEQFF,TGTGCCAGCAGCTTACTTCCGCGGGAGGGAAATGAGCAGTTCTTC
TRBJ2-7,-,14,TRBV6-4,-,CASTRSEQGYEQYF,TGTGCCAGCACCCGCTCGGAACAGGGCTACGAGCAGTACTTC
TRBJ2-3,TRBD2,15,TRBV7-3,-,CASSFTSGGTDTQYF,TGTGCCAGCAGCTTTACTAGCGGGGGCACAGATACGCAGTATTTT